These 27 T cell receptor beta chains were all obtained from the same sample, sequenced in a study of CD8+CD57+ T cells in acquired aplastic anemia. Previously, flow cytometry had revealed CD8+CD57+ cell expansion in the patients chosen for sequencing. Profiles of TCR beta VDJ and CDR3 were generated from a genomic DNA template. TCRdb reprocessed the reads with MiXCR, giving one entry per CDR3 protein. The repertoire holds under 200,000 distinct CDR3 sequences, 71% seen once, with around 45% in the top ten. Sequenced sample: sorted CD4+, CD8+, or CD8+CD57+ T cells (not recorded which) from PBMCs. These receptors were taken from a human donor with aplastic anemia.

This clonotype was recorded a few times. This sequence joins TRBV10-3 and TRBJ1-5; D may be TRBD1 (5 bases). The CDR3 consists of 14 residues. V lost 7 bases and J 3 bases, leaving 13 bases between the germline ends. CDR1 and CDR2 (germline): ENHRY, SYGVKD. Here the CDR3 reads CAIKAQGLNQPQHF. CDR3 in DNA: TGTGCCATCAAGGCGCAGGGCCTCAATCAGCCCCAGCATTTT.

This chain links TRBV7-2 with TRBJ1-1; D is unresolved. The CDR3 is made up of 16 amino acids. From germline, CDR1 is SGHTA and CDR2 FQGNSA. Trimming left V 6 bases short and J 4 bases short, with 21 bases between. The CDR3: CASSSLRLGASTEAFF. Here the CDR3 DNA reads TGTGCCAGCAGTTCCCTTCGCCTTGGAGCGAGCACTGAAGCTTTCTTT.

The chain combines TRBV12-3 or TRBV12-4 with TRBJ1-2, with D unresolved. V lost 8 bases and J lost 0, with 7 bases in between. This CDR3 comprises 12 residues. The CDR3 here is CASEVANYGYTF. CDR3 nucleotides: TGTGCCAGCGAAGTAGCTAACTATGGCTACACCTTC.

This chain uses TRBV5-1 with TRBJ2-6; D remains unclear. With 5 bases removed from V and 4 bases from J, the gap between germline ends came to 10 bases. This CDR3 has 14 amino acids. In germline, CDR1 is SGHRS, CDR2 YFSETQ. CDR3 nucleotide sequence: TGCGCCAGCAGAGTGGGGAACGGGGCCAACGTCCTGACTTTC. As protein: CASRVGNGANVLTF.

CDR3 nucleotide sequence: TGTGCCAGCAGCTTTCGGGGGCAAGAGACCCAGTACTTC. Translation: CASSFRGQETQYF. The chain uses TRBV11-2 and TRBJ2-5; possible D gene TRBD2, 6 bases. V gave up 3 bases and J gave up 2 bases, with 7 bases separating them. CDR3 length equals 13 residues. Germline V gene lookup returns CDR1 SGHAT and CDR2 FQNNGV.

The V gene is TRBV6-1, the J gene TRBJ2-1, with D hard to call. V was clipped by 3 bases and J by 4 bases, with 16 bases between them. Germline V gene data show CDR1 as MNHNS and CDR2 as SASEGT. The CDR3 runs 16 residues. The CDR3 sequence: CASSETHGPEYNEQFF. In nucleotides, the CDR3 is TGTGCCAGCAGTGAGACCCATGGGCCCGAATACAATGAGCAGTTCTTC.

The CDR3 DNA reads TGTGCCATCTGGGACGGGGGGGCCGGGAATGAGCAGTTCTTC. Its translation: CAIWDGGAGNEQFF. The gene calls are TRBV10-3 and TRBJ2-1; the match to TRBD2 covers 8 bases. V shed 8 bases and J 7 bases; nucleotides not matched to a gene: 10. Germline loops: CDR1 ENHRY, CDR2 SYGVKD. This CDR3 region has 14 residues.

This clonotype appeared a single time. The CDR3 loop reads CSAKDRVTYNEQFF. DNA for the CDR3: TGCAGTGCCAAGGACAGGGTAACCTACAATGAGCAGTTCTTC. The J gene is TRBJ2-1, the V gene TRBV20-1; TRBD1 aligns across 8 bases. The CDR3 has 14 residues. Germline V lookup: CDR1 DFQATT, CDR2 SNEGSKA (reference sequence). After removal of 6 bases from V and 2 bases from J, the junction contained 6 bases not matched to a gene.

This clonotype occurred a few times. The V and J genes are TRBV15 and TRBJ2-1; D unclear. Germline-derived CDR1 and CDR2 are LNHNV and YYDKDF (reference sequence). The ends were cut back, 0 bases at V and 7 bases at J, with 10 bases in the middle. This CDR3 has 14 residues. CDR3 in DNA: TGTGCCACCAGCAGAGAACTCATAGGGAATGAGCAGTTCTTC. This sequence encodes CATSRELIGNEQFF.

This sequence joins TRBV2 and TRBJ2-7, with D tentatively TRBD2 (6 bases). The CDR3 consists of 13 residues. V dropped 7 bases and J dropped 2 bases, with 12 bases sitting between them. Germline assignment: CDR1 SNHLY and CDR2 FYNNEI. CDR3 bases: TGTGCCAGCATGGGACTGCCTGCCTACGAGCAGTACTTC. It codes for CASMGLPAYEQYF.

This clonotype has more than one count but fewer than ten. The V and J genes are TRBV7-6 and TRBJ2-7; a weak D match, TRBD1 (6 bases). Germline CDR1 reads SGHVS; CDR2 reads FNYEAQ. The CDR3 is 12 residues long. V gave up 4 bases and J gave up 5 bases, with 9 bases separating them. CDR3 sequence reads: CASSYQGNEQYF. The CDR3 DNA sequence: TGTGCCAGCAGCTACCAGGGGAACGAGCAGTACTTC.

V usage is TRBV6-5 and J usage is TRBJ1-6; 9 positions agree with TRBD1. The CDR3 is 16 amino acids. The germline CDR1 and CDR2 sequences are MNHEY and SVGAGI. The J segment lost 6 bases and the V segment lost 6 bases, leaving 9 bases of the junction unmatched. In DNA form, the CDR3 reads TGTGCCAGCAGAGTGAGGACGGGACAGGGTAATTCACCCCTCCACTTT. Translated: CASRVRTGQGNSPLHF.

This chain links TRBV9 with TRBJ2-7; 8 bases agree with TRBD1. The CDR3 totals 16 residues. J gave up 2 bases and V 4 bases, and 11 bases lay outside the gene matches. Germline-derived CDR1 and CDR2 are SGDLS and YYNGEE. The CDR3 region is CASSPGFGQGTYEQYF. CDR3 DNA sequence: TGTGCCAGCAGCCCGGGTTTTGGACAGGGAACCTACGAGCAGTACTTC.

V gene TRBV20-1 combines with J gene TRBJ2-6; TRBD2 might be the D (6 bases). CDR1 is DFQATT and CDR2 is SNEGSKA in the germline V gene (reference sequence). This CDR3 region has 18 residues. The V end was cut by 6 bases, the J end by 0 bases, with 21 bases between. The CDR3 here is CSAPGSEGSNSGANVLTF. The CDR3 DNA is TGCAGTGCCCCAGGGTCGGAGGGGAGCAACTCTGGGGCCAACGTCCTGACTTTC.

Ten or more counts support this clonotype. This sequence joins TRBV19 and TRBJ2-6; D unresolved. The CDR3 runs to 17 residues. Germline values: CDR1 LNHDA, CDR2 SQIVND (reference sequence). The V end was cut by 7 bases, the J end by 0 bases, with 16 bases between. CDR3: CASTMTTSSSGANVLTF. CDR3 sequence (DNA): TGTGCCAGTACCATGACAACTTCCAGCTCTGGGGCCAACGTCCTGACTTTC.

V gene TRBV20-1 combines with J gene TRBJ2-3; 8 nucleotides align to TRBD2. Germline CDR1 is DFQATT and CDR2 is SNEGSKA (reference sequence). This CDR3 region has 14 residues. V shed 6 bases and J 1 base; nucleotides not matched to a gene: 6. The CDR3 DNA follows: TGCAGTGCAAACGGGAGGGCCGGCACAGATACGCAGTATTTT. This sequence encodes CSANGRAGTDTQYF.

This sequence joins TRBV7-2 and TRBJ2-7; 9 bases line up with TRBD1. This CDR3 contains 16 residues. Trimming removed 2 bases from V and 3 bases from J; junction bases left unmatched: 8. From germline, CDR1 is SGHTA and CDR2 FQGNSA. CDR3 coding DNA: TGTGCCAGCAGCTTACTAGGGACAGGGTATTTCTACGAGCAGTACTTC. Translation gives CASSLLGTGYFYEQYF. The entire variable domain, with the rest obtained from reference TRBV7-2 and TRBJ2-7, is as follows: GAGVSQSPSNKVTEKGKDVELRCDPISGHTALYWYRQSLGQGLEFLIYFQGNSAPDKSGLPSDRFSAERTGGSVSTLTIQRTQQEDSAVYLCASSLLGTGYFYEQYFGPGTRLTVT.

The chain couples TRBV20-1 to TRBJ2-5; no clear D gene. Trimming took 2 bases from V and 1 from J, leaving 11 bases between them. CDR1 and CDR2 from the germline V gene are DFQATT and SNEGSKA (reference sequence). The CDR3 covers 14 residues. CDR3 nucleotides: TGCAGTGCTAGATCCGGGTACGGCCAAGAGACCCAGTACTTC. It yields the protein CSARSGYGQETQYF.

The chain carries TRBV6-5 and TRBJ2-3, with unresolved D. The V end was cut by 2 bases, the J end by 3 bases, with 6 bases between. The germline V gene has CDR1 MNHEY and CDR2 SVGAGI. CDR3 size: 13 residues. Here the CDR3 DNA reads TGTGCCAGCAGTTACAGACTGACAGATACGCAGTATTTT. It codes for CASSYRLTDTQYF.

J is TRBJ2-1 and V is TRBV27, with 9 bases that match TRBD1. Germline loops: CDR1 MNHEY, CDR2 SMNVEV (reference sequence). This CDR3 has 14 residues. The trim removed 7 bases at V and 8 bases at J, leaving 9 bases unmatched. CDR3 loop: CASTDRDRADEQFF. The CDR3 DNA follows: TGTGCCAGCACCGACCGGGACAGGGCGGATGAGCAGTTCTTC.

The CDR3 coding sequence is TGTGCCTGGAGTACGGGACTAGGGCCCCAAGAGACCCAGTACTTC. Residues: CAWSTGLGPQETQYF. The chain recombines TRBV30 with TRBJ2-5, with 8 bases lining up with TRBD2. V lost 2 bases, J lost 1 base, and 6 bases stayed unmatched. Germline V gene lookup returns CDR1 GTSNPN and CDR2 SVGIG (reference sequence). This CDR3 comprises 15 residues.

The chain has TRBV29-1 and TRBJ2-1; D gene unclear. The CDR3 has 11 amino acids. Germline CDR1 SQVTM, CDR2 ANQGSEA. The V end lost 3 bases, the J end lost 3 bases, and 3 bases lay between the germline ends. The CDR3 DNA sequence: TGCAGCGTTGAGATCTACAATGAGCAGTTCTTC. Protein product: CSVEIYNEQFF.

The CDR3 sequence is CSGRGGKMNTEAFF. In DNA form, the CDR3 reads TGCAGTGGGAGGGGGGGAAAGATGAACACTGAAGCTTTCTTT. The chain recombines TRBV20-1 with TRBJ1-1; D perhaps matches TRBD1 (6 bases). In germline, CDR1 is DFQATT, CDR2 SNEGSKA (reference sequence). V was cut by 7 bases and J by 0 bases, with 15 bases left in between. The CDR3 consists of 14 residues.

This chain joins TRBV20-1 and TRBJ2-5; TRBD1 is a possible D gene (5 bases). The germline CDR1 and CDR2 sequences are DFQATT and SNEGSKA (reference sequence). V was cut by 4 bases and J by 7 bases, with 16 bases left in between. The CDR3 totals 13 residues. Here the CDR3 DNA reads TGCAGTGCTATTTGGACACCAGTGGGGACCCAGTACTTC. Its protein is CSAIWTPVGTQYF.

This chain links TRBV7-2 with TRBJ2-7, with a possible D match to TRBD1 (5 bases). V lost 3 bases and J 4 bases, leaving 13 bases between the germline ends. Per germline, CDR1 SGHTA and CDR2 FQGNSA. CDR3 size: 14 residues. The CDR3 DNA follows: TGTGCCAGCAGCTTGGAGTGGGGCTTATACGAGCAGTACTTC. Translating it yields CASSLEWGLYEQYF.

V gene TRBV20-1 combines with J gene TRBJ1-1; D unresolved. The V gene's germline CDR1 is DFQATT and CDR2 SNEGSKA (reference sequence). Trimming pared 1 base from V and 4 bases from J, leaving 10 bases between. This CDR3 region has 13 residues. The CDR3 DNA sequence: TGCAGTGCTAGAGGGCTTCGGAGCACTGAAGCTTTCTTT. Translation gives CSARGLRSTEAFF.

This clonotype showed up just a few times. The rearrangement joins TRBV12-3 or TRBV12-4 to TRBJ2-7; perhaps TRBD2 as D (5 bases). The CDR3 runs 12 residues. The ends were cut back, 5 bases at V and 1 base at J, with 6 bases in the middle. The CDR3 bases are TGTGCCAGCAGTAGAGGGTCCTACGAGCAGTACTTC. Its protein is CASSRGSYEQYF.